Below are 15 T cell receptor beta chains sequenced from a single sample in a study of shared clonotypes between healthy human individuals. The repertoire was sequenced with immunoSEQ multiplex PCR; TCRdb's copy has only in-frame clones and lacks some. The table has about 1,800,000 clones, about 95% seen once. CD45RO negativity and positive selection for CCR7 defined naive CD8 cells, a population that excluded terminally differentiated effector memory CD45RA+ cells. Material for sequencing was naive CD8+ T cells sorted from blood. These receptor sequences come from a man younger than 35 in good health.

The genes are TRBV4-1 and TRBJ2-7; the D is unclear. The V gene's germline CDR1 is MGHRA and CDR2 YSYEKL. The CDR3 extends over 13 amino acids. V lost 1 base to trimming and J lost 5 bases, with 9 bases between them. For the CDR3, the DNA is TGCGCCAGCAGCCAAGTAATAGGCAACGAGCAGTACTTC. Protein product: CASSQVIGNEQYF.

The chain carries TRBV7-6 and TRBJ1-2; D unclear. Looked up from germline, CDR1 is SGHVS and CDR2 is FNYEAQ. CDR3 length: 15 amino acids. Trimming left V 0 bases short and J 3 bases short, with 11 bases between. The CDR3 DNA reads as TGTGCCAGCAGCTTAGCGGTCGGAGGAGACTATGGCTACACCTTC. Protein: CASSLAVGGDYGYTF.

Notes on this clone: The sample holds other DNA sequences that translate to the same CDR3. The rearrangement links TRBV7-9 to TRBJ2-7; TRBD2 agrees at 7 bases. V lost 3 bases, J lost 4 bases, and 3 bases stayed unmatched. This CDR3 comprises 13 residues. Per germline, CDR1 SEHNR and CDR2 FQNEAQ (reference sequence). For the CDR3, the DNA is TGTGCCAGCAGCTTGAGGGGAGGGTACGAGCAGTACTTC. Its translation: CASSLRGGYEQYF.

The CDR3, as DNA: TGTGCCAGCAGCTTAGACCAAGACTACTTCACAGATACGCAGTATTTT. Translated: CASSLDQDYFTDTQYF. This chain links TRBV7-9 with TRBJ2-3; a possible D gene is TRBD2 (5 bases). Trimming left V 1 base short and J 2 bases short, with 13 bases between. This CDR3 contains 16 residues. Looked up from germline, CDR1 is SEHNR and CDR2 is FQNEAQ (reference sequence).

The chain has TRBV5-1 and TRBJ1-1; no reliable D call. The CDR3 consists of 16 residues. V gave up 0 bases and J gave up 1 base, with 13 bases separating them. Germline V CDR1 and CDR2: SGHRS, YFSETQ. The CDR3 region has the DNA TGCGCCAGCAGCTTGGAAGGATTTAAAACGAACACTGAAGCTTTCTTT. Translated, it gives CASSLEGFKTNTEAFF.

The chain combines TRBV7-9 with TRBJ2-3; D is undetermined. In germline, CDR1 is SEHNR, CDR2 FQNEAQ (reference sequence). V shed 5 bases and J shed 0 bases, with 12 bases lying between them. CDR3 length equals 15 residues. CDR3 loop: CASSPTDASTDTQYF. The CDR3 coding sequence is TGTGCCAGCAGCCCAACGGACGCAAGCACAGATACGCAGTATTTT.

This chain links TRBV5-6 with TRBJ2-3; TRBD1 is a possible D gene (5 bases). CDR3 length: 15 residues. The germline V and J ends were trimmed by 0 bases and 3 bases, with 11 bases remaining between them. In germline, CDR1 is SGHDT, CDR2 YYEEEE. The CDR3 sequence: CASSLVQGMTDTQYF. Here the CDR3 DNA reads TGTGCCAGCAGCTTGGTCCAGGGTATGACAGATACGCAGTATTTT.

The chain is built from TRBV28 and TRBJ1-2; 11 bases are shared with TRBD1. CDR1 and CDR2 from the germline V gene are MDHEN and SYDVKM. The CDR3 spans 18 residues. J gave up 6 bases and V 2 bases, and 14 bases lay outside the gene matches. The CDR3 loop reads CASSLRTSVRTGGDGYTF. The DNA for the CDR3 is TGTGCCAGCAGTTTACGCACCTCCGTTAGGACAGGGGGCGATGGCTACACCTTC.

This chain links TRBV28 with TRBJ2-7; maybe TRBD1 (6 bases). From germline, CDR1 is MDHEN and CDR2 SYDVKM. Trimming removed 5 bases at V and 12 bases at J, with 20 bases between. The CDR3 totals 13 residues. The CDR3 loop is CASSTRPSGDPYF. CDR3 nucleotides: TGTGCCAGCAGTACCCGCCCCTCAGGGGACCCGTACTTC. Full variable domain (missing parts from reference TRBV28 and TRBJ2-7): DVKVTQSSRYLVKRTGEKVFLECVQDMDHENMFWYRQDPGLGLRLIYFSYDVKMKEKGDIPEGYSVSREKKERFSLILESASTNQTSMYLCASSTRPSGDPYFGPGTRLTVT.

The chain recombines TRBV9 with TRBJ2-1; TRBD1 might be the D (5 bases). Germline CDR1 reads SGDLS; CDR2 reads YYNGEE. This CDR3 is built from 15 residues. Trimming took off 0 bases at V and 3 bases at J, with 10 bases between the two ends. CDR3 region: CASSVVGAFYNEQFF. CDR3 coding DNA: TGTGCCAGCAGCGTAGTTGGGGCCTTCTACAATGAGCAGTTCTTC.

About this clone: Within the sample, other DNA sequences also encode this same CDR3. The rearrangement links TRBV7-2 to TRBJ2-7; 7 bases match TRBD1. This CDR3 contains 13 residues. The trim removed 2 bases at V and 2 bases at J, leaving 0 bases unmatched. Germline assignment: CDR1 SGHTA and CDR2 FQGNSA. DNA of the CDR3: TGTGCCAGCAGCTTAACAGGGGCCTACGAGCAGTACTTC. This codes for CASSLTGAYEQYF.

The chain combines TRBV6-1 with TRBJ2-1; 7 bases fit TRBD1. Trimming removed 5 bases from V and 4 bases from J; junction bases left unmatched: 8. There are 15 residues in the CDR3. Germline values: CDR1 MNHNS, CDR2 SASEGT. CDR3 loop: CASSPGTVTYNEQFF. The CDR3 DNA follows: TGTGCCAGCAGTCCCGGGACAGTAACATACAATGAGCAGTTCTTC.

CDR3: CASIPLANEQFF. The CDR3 region has the DNA TGCGCCAGCATCCCCCTAGCGAATGAGCAGTTCTTC. This chain joins TRBV5-1 and TRBJ2-1, with D tentatively TRBD2 (6 bases). This CDR3 is 12 amino acids long. Trimming shortened V by 6 bases and J by 7 bases, and 11 bases separated the two germline ends. CDR1 is SGHRS, CDR2 YFSETQ, per germline.

This clone has only one observation. The chain recombines TRBV27 with TRBJ2-7; TRBD1 aligns across 11 bases. Trimming cost V 6 bases and J 1 base; bases outside gene matches: 11. Germline CDR1 and CDR2: MNHEY and SMNVEV (reference sequence). The CDR3 contains 17 residues. The CDR3 reads CASRPNNRDRGSYEQYF. The CDR3, as DNA: TGTGCCAGCAGACCTAACAACCGGGACAGGGGGTCCTACGAGCAGTACTTC.

The chain couples TRBV4-2 to TRBJ1-5, with D maybe TRBD1 (6 bases). Trimming left V 0 bases short and J 0 bases short, with 9 bases between. In germline, CDR1 is LGHNA, CDR2 YNFKEQ. This CDR3 has 16 amino acids. CDR3 protein: CASSQEKGVSNQPQHF. In nucleotides, the CDR3 is TGTGCCAGCAGCCAAGAGAAGGGGGTTAGCAATCAGCCCCAGCATTTT.